A single sample gave rise to the 31 T cell receptor beta chains below, sequenced in a study of control samples from healthy donors and cancer patients. This table comes from immunoSEQ multiplex PCR, and its TCRdb copy is limited to in-frame clones, with some not included. The sample shows almost 90,000 clones, about 83% of them seen only once. The sequenced sample consisted of blood. The receptors stem from a woman in her forties in good health.

The CDR3 DNA reads as TGCAGCGTCGCCCTGCCGGGGGGGTACTATGGCTACACCTTC. Translated: CSVALPGGYYGYTF. The V call is TRBV29-1, the J call TRBJ1-2; a possible D gene is TRBD1 (5 bases). Trimming cost V 6 bases and J 3 bases, with 17 bases left between them. CDR1 and CDR2 (germline): SQVTM, ANQGSEA. This CDR3 has 14 amino acids. The full variable domain, completed using reference TRBV29-1 and TRBJ1-2, is SAVISQKPSRDICQRGTSLTIQCQVDSQVTMMFWYRQQPGQSLTLIATANQGSEATYESGFVIDKFPISRPNLTFSTLTVSNMSPEDSSIYLCSVALPGGYYGYTFGSGTRLTVV.

The gene calls are TRBV7-9 and TRBJ1-1, with D maybe TRBD1 (5 bases). Trimming pared 1 base from V and 6 bases from J, leaving 15 bases between. CDR3 length equals 15 residues. Germline values: CDR1 SEHNR, CDR2 FQNEAQ (reference sequence). The CDR3 sequence is CASSLGAGSGPEAFF. The CDR3 coding sequence is TGTGCCAGCAGCTTAGGGGCAGGGTCGGGACCTGAAGCTTTCTTT.

The rearrangement joins TRBV4-3 to TRBJ1-5, with TRBD1 identical over 9 bases. Trimming cost V 4 bases and J 5 bases; bases outside gene matches: 6. The length of the CDR3 is 15 residues. The germline CDR1 and CDR2 sequences are LGHNA and YSLEER. CDR3 loop: CASSPNDRGDQPQHF. The CDR3 nucleotides read TGCGCCAGCAGCCCGAATGACAGGGGGGATCAGCCCCAGCATTTT.

This clone has only a few counts. The rearrangement joins TRBV24-1 to TRBJ2-5; 11 bases align to TRBD2. The CDR3 consists of 16 residues. The trim removed 4 bases at V and 1 base at J, leaving 4 bases unmatched. CDR1 is KGHDR and CDR2 is SFDVKD in the germline V gene. CDR3 DNA sequence: TGTGCCACCAGTGAATCGGGACTAGCGGCCCAAGAGACCCAGTACTTC. Residues: CATSESGLAAQETQYF.

The chain links TRBV18 to TRBJ1-1, with D possibly matching TRBD1 (5 bases). There are 12 residues in the CDR3. V was trimmed by 3 bases and J by 8 bases, leaving 10 bases between them. The germline V gene has CDR1 KGHSH and CDR2 LQKENI. The CDR3 region is CASSPDTPEAFF. CDR3 in DNA: TGTGCCAGCTCACCGGACACGCCGGAAGCTTTCTTT.

The DNA for the CDR3 is TGTGCCAGCAGTTACGCGGGTATTAATTCACCCCTCCACTTT. Protein product: CASSYAGINSPLHF. This rearrangement joins TRBV6-5 to TRBJ1-6; D ambiguous. V was pared by 2 bases and J by 6 bases, with 8 bases between. The CDR3 loop spans 14 amino acids. Germline lookup yields CDR1 MNHEY and CDR2 SVGAGI.

This chain connects TRBV7-9 to TRBJ2-2, with D possibly matching TRBD2 (5 bases). CDR3 length: 16 amino acids. The germline V gene has CDR1 SEHNR and CDR2 FQNEAQ (reference sequence). Trimming stripped 11 bases from V and 6 bases from J, with 25 bases between. CDR3 residues: CAGPSGGPDKAGELFF. CDR3 in DNA: TGTGCCGGGCCTTCCGGAGGTCCAGACAAGGCCGGGGAGCTGTTTTTT.

The V and J genes are TRBV6-4 and TRBJ2-2; D assignment may be TRBD1 or TRBD2 (5 bases each). Germline assignment: CDR1 MRHNA and CDR2 SNTAGT. The CDR3 has 16 amino acids. V was pared by 4 bases and J by 0 bases, with 12 bases between. The CDR3 DNA reads TGTGCCAGCAGTGCGTCAGGGACCTCGAACACCGGGGAGCTGTTTTTT. This gives the protein CASSASGTSNTGELFF.

The chain recombines TRBV7-9 with TRBJ1-3; D unclear. V lost 2 bases and J 2 bases, leaving 1 base between the germline ends. Germline V gives CDR1 SEHNR, CDR2 FQNEAQ (reference sequence). CDR3 length equals 12 residues. This CDR3 reads CASSLTGNTIYF. Here the CDR3 DNA reads TGTGCCAGCAGCTTAACTGGAAACACCATATATTTT. The full variable domain, rest sourced from reference TRBV7-9 and TRBJ1-3, is DTGVSQNPRHKITKRGQNVTFRCDPISEHNRLYWYRQTLGQGPEFLTYFQNEAQLEKSRLLSDRFSAERPKGSFSTLEIQRTEQGDSAMYLCASSLTGNTIYFGEGSWLTVV.

The V gene is TRBV4-1, the J gene TRBJ1-2; D remains ambiguous. This CDR3 contains 13 residues. The V end was cut by 4 bases, the J end by 0 bases, with 6 bases between. Germline lookup yields CDR1 MGHRA and CDR2 YSYEKL. The CDR3 bases are TGCGCCAGCAGCCTCGGAGCTAACTATGGCTACACCTTC. It specifies CASSLGANYGYTF.

Only one count was recorded for this clone. This chain connects TRBV7-2 to TRBJ2-7, with D possibly being TRBD2 (5 bases). The V end lost 5 bases, the J end lost 12 bases, and 20 bases lay between the germline ends. This CDR3 region has 13 residues. Germline values: CDR1 SGHTA, CDR2 FQGNSA. CDR3 DNA: TGTGCCAGCAGCCTACTTGGAGGCGACTCGCCGTACTTC. This translates into CASSLLGGDSPYF.

V and J are TRBV6-5 and TRBJ2-5; D may be TRBD1 or TRBD2 (6 bases each). Per germline, CDR1 MNHEY and CDR2 SVGAGI. The CDR3 runs 15 residues. Trimming removed 4 bases from V and 3 bases from J, with 15 bases in between. DNA for the CDR3: TGTGCCAGCAGTTGGGGGCCCCGGGGGAAAGAGACCCAGTACTTC. Amino acid sequence: CASSWGPRGKETQYF.

This chain links TRBV19 with TRBJ1-4; D ambiguous. V gave up 5 bases and J gave up 0 bases, with 13 bases separating them. This CDR3 comprises 16 residues. Germline V lookup: CDR1 LNHDA, CDR2 SQIVND (reference sequence). In DNA, the CDR3 is TGTGCCAGTAGTTTTGCAGGACGCGCAACTAATGAAAAACTGTTTTTT. Protein sequence: CASSFAGRATNEKLFF.

This chain connects TRBV5-1 to TRBJ2-2, with 10 nucleotides matching TRBD2. V was pared by 0 bases and J by 7 bases, with 9 bases of the junction left unmatched. Germline lookup yields CDR1 SGHRS and CDR2 YFSETQ. CDR3 length: 17 amino acids. The CDR3 DNA reads TGCGCCAGCAGCTTGGCCCAGCGGGGGGGCCTTATCGGGGAGCTGTTTTTT. This gives the protein CASSLAQRGGLIGELFF.

As for this clone: Compared with germline, one end of the junction differs, possibly owing to a read error. The V gene is TRBV24-1, the J gene TRBJ2-2; 13 bases map to TRBD2. The CDR3 sequence is 18 residues long. Looked up from germline, CDR1 is KGHDR and CDR2 is SFDVKD. The CDR3 DNA sequence: TGTGCCCCCCGCAGGGCGACTAGCGGGGGGCCTAAACACCGGGGAGCTGTTTTT. Its translation: CAPRRATSGGPKHRGAVF.

This clone was seen a handful of times. The gene calls are TRBV12-3 or TRBV12-4 and TRBJ2-4; possibly TRBD2 for D (5 bases). This CDR3 region has 13 residues. V was pared by 3 bases and J by 7 bases, with 10 bases between. The CDR3 region has the DNA TGTGCCAGCAGTTTTGAGGGCGGCAACATTCAGTACTTC. This encodes CASSFEGGNIQYF.

The chain employs TRBV27 and TRBJ2-3; weak D call: TRBD1 (5 bases). The CDR3 is 14 amino acids. V dropped 6 bases and J dropped 2 bases, with 12 bases sitting between them. Germline CDR1 and CDR2: MNHEY and SMNVEV (reference sequence). CDR3 in amino acids: CASRKGAATDTQYF. DNA for the CDR3: TGTGCCAGCAGAAAAGGGGCAGCCACAGATACGCAGTATTTT.

Only a few counts were recorded for this clone. The J gene is TRBJ1-4, the V gene TRBV4-3, with D perhaps TRBD1 (6 bases). V was trimmed by 2 bases and J by 8 bases, leaving 9 bases between them. CDR1 LGHNA and CDR2 YSLEER come from the germline V gene. This CDR3 has 13 amino acids. CDR3 protein: CASSQSGEEKLFF. The CDR3 DNA is TGCGCCAGCAGCCAATCAGGGGAGGAAAAACTGTTTTTT.

A note on this clone: Other DNA sequences of this sample code for an identical CDR3. The chain links TRBV24-1 to TRBJ2-7, with TRBD1 as a possible D gene (6 bases). Per the germline V gene, CDR1 is KGHDR and CDR2 is SFDVKD. The CDR3 has 14 residues. V lost 2 bases, J lost 3 bases, and 10 bases lay in between. The CDR3 coding sequence is TGTGCCACCAGTGATTCAAGGACAGACTACGAGCAGTACTTC. It yields the protein CATSDSRTDYEQYF.

The count of this clone is one. The chain uses TRBV29-1 and TRBJ1-1; TRBD1 matches 10 bases. The germline V gene has CDR1 SQVTM and CDR2 ANQGSEA. After removal of 6 bases from V and 3 bases from J, the junction contained 4 bases not matched to a gene. There are 13 residues in the CDR3. The DNA for the CDR3 is TGCAGCGTAGGACAGGGGGGCCACACTGAAGCTTTCTTT. Amino acid sequence: CSVGQGGHTEAFF.

The gene calls are TRBV6-2 or TRBV6-3 and TRBJ1-2, with a tentative D call TRBD1 (5 bases). Germline V gene sequence: CDR1 MNHEY, CDR2 SVGEGT. V was clipped by 2 bases and J by 3 bases, with 13 bases between them. The CDR3 extends over 15 amino acids. The CDR3 coding sequence is TGTGCCAGCAGTTACGTCCCGGGGGGGGACTATGGCTACACCTTC. Protein: CASSYVPGGDYGYTF.

This clone was recorded only once. The chain joins TRBV25-1 to TRBJ1-1; D may be TRBD1 (5 bases). The V and J ends lost 6 bases and 1 base respectively, with 18 bases between them. Germline V gene data show CDR1 as MGHDK and CDR2 as SYGVNS. This CDR3 is built from 16 residues. In nucleotides, the CDR3 is TGTGCCAGCAGAGACAGAACGGTCAGGGAGAACACTGAAGCTTTCTTT. Protein sequence: CASRDRTVRENTEAFF.

The rearrangement joins TRBV5-1 to TRBJ2-1; D is possibly TRBD1 or TRBD2 (6 bases each). V was pared by 2 bases and J by 0 bases, with 12 bases between. Per the germline V gene, CDR1 is SGHRS and CDR2 is YFSETQ. The CDR3 runs 16 residues. The CDR3 coding sequence is TGCGCCAGCAGCTTTGGGGGGACAAACTCCTACAATGAGCAGTTCTTC. Protein: CASSFGGTNSYNEQFF.

The chain is built from TRBV4-1 and TRBJ2-2; D not certain. The V and J ends lost 0 bases and 6 bases respectively, with 2 bases between them. The length of the CDR3 is 12 residues. The germline V gene has CDR1 MGHRA and CDR2 YSYEKL. CDR3 sequence reads: CASSQEAGELFF. In DNA, the CDR3 is TGCGCCAGCAGCCAAGAGGCCGGGGAGCTGTTTTTT.

The chain carries TRBV5-4 and TRBJ2-1, with D maybe TRBD1 (6 bases). Trimming removed 0 bases at V and 7 bases at J, with 14 bases between. This CDR3 contains 15 residues. Germline V gene data show CDR1 as SGHNT and CDR2 as YYREEE (reference sequence). CDR3 protein: CASSLGGHRENEQFF. Here the CDR3 DNA reads TGTGCCAGCAGCTTGGGCGGTCACAGGGAGAATGAGCAGTTCTTC.

This rearrangement joins TRBV27 to TRBJ1-6, with D perhaps matching TRBD1 (6 bases). CDR1 and CDR2 (germline): MNHEY, SMNVEV (reference sequence). The V gene lost 2 bases and the J gene lost 7 bases, with 15 bases spanning the gap. This CDR3 has 16 residues. Here the CDR3 DNA reads TGTGCCAGCAGTTTAAACAGGGCTATTAGGAATTCACCCCTCCACTTT. It codes for CASSLNRAIRNSPLHF.

This chain links TRBV4-3 with TRBJ2-6; unclear D gene. The CDR3 has 19 amino acids. Germline V lookup: CDR1 LGHNA, CDR2 YSLEER. V was shortened by 0 bases and J by 1 base, with 16 bases between the two germline ends. CDR3 sequence: CASSQDRRQARSGANVLTF. CDR3 sequence (DNA): TGCGCCAGCAGCCAAGATCGGCGGCAGGCCAGGTCTGGGGCCAACGTCCTGACTTTC.

The CDR3 sequence: CASRSGSEAFF. CDR3 bases: TGTGCCAGCAGGAGCGGCTCTGAAGCTTTCTTT. V gene TRBV2 combines with J gene TRBJ1-1; D remains unclear. Germline CDR1 and CDR2: SNHLY and FYNNEI. Trimming stripped 6 bases from V and 6 bases from J, with 8 bases between. The CDR3 has 11 residues.

This chain uses TRBV2 with TRBJ2-7, with D maybe TRBD1 (5 bases). Between the trimmed V and J ends, which lost 5 bases and 3 bases, there was a span of 14 bases. Germline loops: CDR1 SNHLY, CDR2 FYNNEI. The CDR3 covers 14 residues. CDR3 sequence (DNA): TGTGCCAGCAGTTTAGGGGATTGGCTCTACGAGCAGTACTTC. This codes for CASSLGDWLYEQYF.

J is TRBJ1-2 and V is TRBV10-3; 9 bases are shared with TRBD1. The CDR3 extends over 12 amino acids. Looked up from germline, CDR1 is ENHRY and CDR2 is SYGVKD. CDR3 nucleotide sequence: TGTGCGACAGAAGGGACAGGGTATGGCTACACCTTC. It yields the protein CATEGTGYGYTF.

The chain carries TRBV25-1 and TRBJ1-2, with 7 bases identical to TRBD1. The V and J ends lost 8 bases and 4 bases, in that order; junction bases with no gene match: 10. The V gene's germline CDR1 is MGHDK and CDR2 SYGVNS. CDR3 length: 14 amino acids. The CDR3 region is CASSRTGLIYGYTF. CDR3 DNA sequence: TGTGCCAGCTCTCGGACAGGCCTTATCTATGGCTACACCTTC.